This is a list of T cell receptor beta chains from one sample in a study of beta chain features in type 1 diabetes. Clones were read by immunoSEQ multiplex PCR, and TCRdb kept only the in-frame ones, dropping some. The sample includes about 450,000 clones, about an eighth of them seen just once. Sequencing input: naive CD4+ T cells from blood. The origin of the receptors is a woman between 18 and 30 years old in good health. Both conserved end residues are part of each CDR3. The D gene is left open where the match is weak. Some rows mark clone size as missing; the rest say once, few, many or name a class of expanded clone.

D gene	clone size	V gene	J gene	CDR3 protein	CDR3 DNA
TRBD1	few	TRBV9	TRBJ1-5	CASSPTGQGGNQPQHF	TGTGCCAGCAGCCCCACGGGACAGGGCGGGAATCAGCCCCAGCATTTT
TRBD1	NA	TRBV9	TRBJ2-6	CASSRTGTAGSGANVLTF	TGTGCCAGCAGCCGAACCGGGACAGCCGGCTCTGGGGCCAACGTCCTGACTTTC
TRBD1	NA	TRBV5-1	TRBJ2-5	CASSSTQGQGTQYF	TGCGCCAGCAGCTCCACTCAGGGACAGGGGACTCAGTACTTC
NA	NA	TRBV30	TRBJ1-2	CAWRPAWQLDYGYTF	TGTGCCTGGAGGCCAGCATGGCAGCTGGACTATGGCTACACCTTC
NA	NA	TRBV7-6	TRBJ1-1	CASSLVPGLNTEAFF	TGTGCCAGCAGCTTAGTCCCAGGGTTGAACACTGAAGCTTTCTTT
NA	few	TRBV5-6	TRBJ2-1	CASSQLDRTYNEQFF	TGTGCCAGCAGCCAACTTGACAGGACCTACAATGAGCAGTTCTTC
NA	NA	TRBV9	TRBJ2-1	CASSVVRGPTNEQFF	TGTGCCAGCAGCGTAGTCAGGGGACCCACCAATGAGCAGTTCTTC
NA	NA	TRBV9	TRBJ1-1	CASSASGANTEAFF	TGTGCCAGCAGCGCCTCCGGGGCGAACACTGAAGCTTTCTTT
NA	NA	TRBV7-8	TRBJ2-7	CASSLVATMRSYEQYF	TGTGCCAGCAGCTTAGTAGCGACAATGAGAAGCTACGAGCAGTACTTC
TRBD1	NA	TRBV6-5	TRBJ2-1	CASSPDRGQNEQFF	TGTGCCAGCAGTCCGGACAGGGGGCAAAATGAGCAGTTCTTC
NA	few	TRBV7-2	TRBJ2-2	CASKGSRNTGELFF	TGTGCCAGCAAAGGCTCCAGGAACACCGGGGAGCTGTTTTTT
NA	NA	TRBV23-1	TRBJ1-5	CASSRGAQHF	TGCGCCAGCAGTCGCGGGGCCCAGCATTTT
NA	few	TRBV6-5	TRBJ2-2	CASSEIRSTGELFF	TGTGCCAGCAGTGAGATCAGGTCCACCGGGGAGCTGTTTTTT
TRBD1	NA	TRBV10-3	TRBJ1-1	CAIRRQGNTEAFF	TGTGCCATCAGGAGACAGGGGAACACTGAAGCTTTCTTT